This T cell receptor (beta chain) is from a study of blood T cell repertoires in COVID-19. Study in general: There were acute and convalescent COVID-19 samples, and they came from the United States, Italy and Spain.

The CDR3 runs 14 residues. The trim removed 2 bases at V and 7 bases at J, leaving 7 bases unmatched. Germline V lookup: CDR1 MDHEN, CDR2 SYDVKM. The method was immunoSEQ multiplex PCR; TCRdb's version includes in-frame clones alone and lacks a portion of them. Of a few hundred thousand clones in the sample, around four fifths were seen once. This TCR was sampled from a man younger than 45 with acute COVID-19. Sequencing input: PBMCs or T cells enriched from blood (not recorded which). The chain combines TRBV28 with TRBJ1-1; 7 nucleotides match TRBD1. In DNA form, the CDR3 reads TGTGCCAGCAGTTTACCCAGGGGGATCGGTGAAGCTTTCTTT. Translation gives CASSLPRGIGEAFF.